The sequence of this TCR beta chain was determined in a study of OX40 agonist ivuxolimab in advanced cancers. In this sample, this clone turned up a few times. Autoimmune disease history or systemic immunosuppression led to patient exclusion. The ends were cut back, 5 bases at V and 5 bases at J, with 13 bases in the middle. The germline gives CDR1 SNHLY, CDR2 FYNNEI. The CDR3 covers 15 residues. Profiling relied on immunoSEQ multiplex PCR, and the TCRdb table lists in-frame clones only, not all of them. The table has around 93,000 clones, approximately 87% seen once. This specimen consisted of CD4+ or CD8+ T cells sorted from blood, obtained in a trial of the OX40 agonist ivuxolimab. The clonotype comes from an adult with an advanced solid tumor such as melanoma, head and neck, liver or kidney cancer. The chain employs TRBV2 and TRBJ2-6; D remains ambiguous. CDR3 in DNA: TGTGCCAGCAGTCACACAGTTGGGCGGGCCAACGTCCTGACTTTC. This sequence encodes CASSHTVGRANVLTF. The full variable domain, rest sourced from reference TRBV2 and TRBJ2-6, is EPEVTQTPSHQVTQMGQEVILRCVPISNHLYFYWYRQILGQKVEFLVSFYNNEISEKSEIFDDQFSVERPDGSNFTLKIRSTKLEDSAMYFCASSHTVGRANVLTFGAGSRLTVL.